What follows is one T cell receptor beta chain and its context. Antigen specificity is unknown. The CDR3 spans 14 residues. Looked up from germline, CDR1 is LGHDT and CDR2 is YNNKEL (reference sequence). The germline V and J ends were trimmed by 4 bases and 7 bases, with 11 bases remaining between them. The data originate from a study of T cell responses to AZD1222 COVID-19 vaccine. TCRdb's copy holds only in-frame clones and misses some; the assay was immunoSEQ multiplex PCR. The top ten clones hold approximately 15% of a sample with roughly 100,000 clones, 88% of them seen once. Study outcomes and limitations: The study found vaccine-associated CD4 TCRs spanning spike, dominant at 160-218 and 743-854. Reportedly, nearly half the spike-specific TCRs target unmutated variant regions.

The chain is built from TRBV3-1 (or the pseudogene TRBV3-2) and TRBJ1-6; possible D gene TRBD1, 5 bases. The receptor was isolated from an adult who received the AZD1222 COVID-19 vaccine. The sequenced sample was peripheral blood, obtained 28 days after the second AZD1222 dose. The CDR3 coding sequence is TGTGCCAGCAGCCCAAGGGGCAGGAATTCACCCCTCCACTTT. Protein: CASSPRGRNSPLHF.